Presented here are 31 T cell receptor beta chains from one specimen sequenced in a study of shared clonotypes between healthy human individuals. Assay: immunoSEQ multiplex PCR; the TCRdb copy retains only in-frame clones and omits some. Found here are 450,000 to 500,000 clones, around 80% of them singletons; the top ten hold around 12%. The sequencing sample was made of PBMCs. These receptors were collected from a woman in her 40s in good health. Some clones in this sample may be carry-over from other donors' samples.

The gene calls are TRBV28 and TRBJ2-1, with 7 nucleotides matching TRBD2. The CDR3 loop spans 14 amino acids. The germline V gene has CDR1 MDHEN and CDR2 SYDVKM. Trimming removed 5 bases from V and 4 bases from J; junction bases left unmatched: 5. CDR3 bases: TGTGCCAGCAGTAGGCTAGCGGAGTACAATGAGCAGTTCTTC. Its translation: CASSRLAEYNEQFF.

The sample holds a few counts of this clone. This chain uses TRBV6-4 with TRBJ2-3; D is unclear. Trimming took off 2 bases at V and 0 bases at J, with 9 bases between the two ends. Germline V gives CDR1 MRHNA, CDR2 SNTAGT. The CDR3 covers 15 residues. The CDR3 is CASSDGVASTDTQYF. The CDR3 DNA sequence: TGTGCCAGCAGTGACGGGGTGGCTAGCACAGATACGCAGTATTTT.

On this clone itself: Other DNA sequences of this sample code for an identical CDR3. The V call is TRBV7-2, the J call TRBJ1-3; D unclear. This CDR3 spans 13 amino acids. Germline V gene data show CDR1 as SGHTA and CDR2 as FQGNSA. V lost 4 bases, J lost 1 base, and 5 bases lay in between. In DNA, the CDR3 is TGTGCCAGCAGCTATAGGTCTGGAAACACCATATATTTT. Residues: CASSYRSGNTIYF.

This chain joins TRBV7-2 and TRBJ2-1; 9 positions agree with TRBD2. CDR3 size: 16 residues. CDR1 and CDR2 from the germline V gene are SGHTA and FQGNSA. Losses at the gene ends were 5 bases for V and 3 bases for J; bases not matched to a gene: 8. The CDR3 nucleotides are TGTGCCAGCAGCCCTAGGGGACTAGCCAACTACAATGAGCAGTTCTTC. Translation: CASSPRGLANYNEQFF.

V gene TRBV11-3 combines with J gene TRBJ2-1, with 7 bases matching TRBD2. The CDR3 has 15 amino acids. Germline CDR1 is SGHNT and CDR2 is YENEEA. V lost 1 base, J lost 3 bases, and 3 bases stayed unmatched. The CDR3 DNA sequence: TGTGCCAGCAGCTTAGGTGGGGGGGACTACAATGAGCAGTTCTTC. It specifies CASSLGGGDYNEQFF.

Here the CDR3 reads CASSLSQRGSYEQYF. As DNA, the CDR3 is TGTGCCAGCAGCTTATCGCAGCGGGGCTCCTACGAGCAGTACTTC. The chain uses TRBV11-2 and TRBJ2-7; 7 nucleotides line up with TRBD2. This CDR3 spans 15 amino acids. From germline, CDR1 is SGHAT and CDR2 FQNNGV. With 2 bases clipped from V and 0 bases from J, the junction kept 4 bases outside the gene matches.

This sequence joins TRBV7-3 and TRBJ2-5; D is unclear. The germline gives CDR1 SGHTA, CDR2 FQGTGA. V lost 3 bases and J lost 5, with 10 bases in between. The CDR3 totals 13 residues. CDR3 region: CASSFSPGETQYF. The CDR3 nucleotides are TGTGCCAGCAGCTTTTCCCCCGGGGAGACCCAGTACTTC.

This clone appeared once. An end of the junction differs from the germline gene, which may be a read error. The chain uses TRBV7-7 and TRBJ2-6, with no clear D. The CDR3 covers 17 residues. Germline V gives CDR1 SSHAT, CDR2 FNYEAQ (reference sequence). This CDR3 is CASSLGGGISGANVLTF. Written as DNA, the CDR3 is TGTGCTAGCAGCTTAGGCGGCGGAATCTCTGGGGCCAACGTCCTGACTTTC.

The chain links TRBV21-1 to TRBJ1-2. TRBV21-1 is a recognized pseudogene. The length of the CDR3 is 13 residues. The CDR3 protein is CASSQIGDYGYTF. For the CDR3, the DNA is TGTGCCAGCAGCCAAATTGGGGACTATGGCTACACCTTC.

The chain joins TRBV5-8 to TRBJ2-3; D may be TRBD1 or TRBD2 (5 bases each). Per germline, CDR1 SGHTS and CDR2 YDEGEE. The CDR3 has 13 residues. V was pared by 4 bases and J by 9 bases, with 15 bases between. The CDR3 here is CASSRRGALTQYF. CDR3 in DNA: TGTGCCAGCAGCAGGAGAGGGGCCTTAACGCAGTATTTT. Supplemented by reference TRBV5-8 and TRBJ2-3, the full variable domain reads EAGVTQSPTHLIKTRGQQATLRCSPISGHTSVYWYQQALGLGLQFLLWYDEGEERNRGNFPPRFSGRQFPNYSSELNVNALELEDSALYLCASSRRGALTQYFGPGTRLTVL.

This clone was observed many times. The chain carries TRBV19 and TRBJ1-1, with 8 bases aligning to TRBD1. CDR1 and CDR2 (germline): LNHDA, SQIVND (reference sequence). Trimming at V came to 6 bases and at J to 10 bases, leaving 16 bases not matched to a gene. The CDR3 totals 15 residues. CDR3 DNA: TGTGCCAGTAGGGTCTCCTACCGACAGGGGAGGCCAGCTTTCTTT. As protein: CASRVSYRQGRPAFF.

V usage is TRBV7-2 and J usage is TRBJ2-7, with D maybe TRBD1 (6 bases). This CDR3 is 13 amino acids long. The ends were cut back, 5 bases at V and 6 bases at J, with 14 bases in the middle. Germline V gene sequence: CDR1 SGHTA, CDR2 FQGNSA. The CDR3 sequence: CASSRFRGSEQYF. The CDR3 coding sequence is TGTGCCAGCAGCCGATTCAGGGGTTCCGAGCAGTACTTC.

J is TRBJ1-5 and V is TRBV19, with D uncertain. CDR1 LNHDA and CDR2 SQIVND come from the germline V gene (reference sequence). Trimming pared 6 bases from V and 1 base from J, leaving 19 bases between. CDR3 size: 17 residues. In DNA, the CDR3 is TGTGCCAGTAGCAACGCCCTTATGGGCCGAAGCAATCAGCCCCAGCATTTT. Translated: CASSNALMGRSNQPQHF.

This chain uses TRBV4-1 with TRBJ2-3; 8 bases align to TRBD2. V trimming: 1 base; J trimming: 0 bases; junction bases outside the gene matches: 6. CDR1 is MGHRA and CDR2 is YSYEKL in the germline V gene. The CDR3 is 17 residues long. The CDR3 protein is CASSQGAGGRSTDTQYF. The CDR3 DNA is TGCGCCAGCAGCCAAGGGGCTGGCGGGAGGAGCACAGATACGCAGTATTTT.

The chain is built from TRBV5-4 and TRBJ2-3; D possibly corresponds to TRBD1 (6 bases). Germline V gives CDR1 SGHNT, CDR2 YYREEE (reference sequence). The CDR3 spans 17 residues. Trimming removed 4 bases from V and 2 bases from J, with 20 bases in between. The DNA of the CDR3 is TGTGCCAGCAGCCCCGGGGTGGGGGCGTTAATCACAGATACGCAGTATTTT. Protein product: CASSPGVGALITDTQYF.

The chain combines TRBV12-2 with TRBJ2-7; no check of the table's D call, TRBD1, against the DNA was made. TRBV12-2 represents a pseudogene. The CDR3 length is 21 residues. CDR3 DNA sequence: TGTGCAAGTCGCCCAGGGGAACGAGGACCGATACACAGGGGACCTTACTACGAGCAGTACTTC. Amino acids: CASRPGERGPIHRGPYYEQYF.

The chain employs TRBV27 and TRBJ2-7; 9 bases agree with TRBD1. Germline trimming cut 2 bases from V and 3 bases from J; bases unmatched to any gene: 5. The germline V gene has CDR1 MNHEY and CDR2 SMNVEV (reference sequence). The CDR3 loop spans 15 amino acids. CDR3 nucleotides: TGTGCCAGCAGTTTAGGACAGGGGATTCTCTACGAGCAGTACTTC. It encodes CASSLGQGILYEQYF.

The chain carries TRBV5-4 and TRBJ2-1; maybe TRBD1 (6 bases). Germline CDR1 SGHNT, CDR2 YYREEE (reference sequence). The CDR3 is 13 residues long. V lost 0 bases, J lost 11 bases, and 12 bases lay in between. DNA for the CDR3: TGTGCCAGCAGCTTGGAAACAGGGCGGAAGCAGTTCTTC. Translation gives CASSLETGRKQFF.

V usage is TRBV7-2 and J usage is TRBJ1-2; no clear D. V lost 1 base and J 0 bases, leaving 12 bases between the germline ends. Germline CDR1 SGHTA, CDR2 FQGNSA. The CDR3 has 16 residues. The CDR3 region has the DNA TGTGCCAGCAGCTTAGGGCAGGTCATAGCTAACTATGGCTACACCTTC. This translates into CASSLGQVIANYGYTF. Complete variable domain (other parts from reference TRBV7-2 and TRBJ1-2): GAGVSQSPSNKVTEKGKDVELRCDPISGHTALYWYRQSLGQGLEFLIYFQGNSAPDKSGLPSDRFSAERTGGSVSTLTIQRTQQEDSAVYLCASSLGQVIANYGYTFGSGTRLTVV.

The V call is TRBV5-4, the J call TRBJ2-1; TRBD1 matches at 7 bases. V lost 5 bases and J lost 2; bases outside the gene matches: 10. The germline CDR1 and CDR2 sequences are SGHNT and YYREEE (reference sequence). The CDR3 consists of 16 residues. The CDR3 DNA follows: TGTGCCAGCAGACCTCGAGACAGGGACGCCTACAATGAGCAGTTCTTC. This encodes CASRPRDRDAYNEQFF.

This chain connects TRBV27 to TRBJ1-2; D might be TRBD1 (5 bases). The length of the CDR3 is 14 residues. CDR1 is MNHEY and CDR2 is SMNVEV in the germline V gene (reference sequence). Trimming removed 5 bases at V and 7 bases at J, with 17 bases between. CDR3 bases: TGTGCCAGCAGTCCGGTTGGGACCCACGTTGGCTACACCTTC. Its translation is CASSPVGTHVGYTF.

The V gene is TRBV6-1, the J gene TRBJ2-1; TRBD2 matches at 7 bases. Germline V lookup: CDR1 MNHNS, CDR2 SASEGT. V lost 5 bases, J lost 6 bases, and 10 bases stayed unmatched. CDR3 length: 15 amino acids. CDR3 sequence: CASSPPGLKGNEQFF. The CDR3 bases are TGTGCCAGCAGTCCCCCGGGACTAAAGGGCAATGAGCAGTTCTTC.

A single count supports this clone. This sequence joins TRBV5-4 and TRBJ2-5, with TRBD2 matching over 11 bases. Germline assignment: CDR1 SGHNT and CDR2 YYREEE (reference sequence). The length of the CDR3 is 14 residues. V shed 4 bases, J shed 5 bases, and the junction held 4 bases outside the gene matches. The CDR3: CASSVLAGVETQYF. CDR3 coding DNA: TGTGCCAGCAGCGTACTAGCGGGAGTTGAGACCCAGTACTTC.

The chain employs TRBV10-3 and TRBJ1-6, with 7 nucleotides matching TRBD1. The CDR3 is 14 residues long. J was trimmed by 12 bases and V by 0 bases; bases with no gene match: 5. Germline V lookup: CDR1 ENHRY, CDR2 SYGVKD. This CDR3 reads CAISESGTELPLHF. The CDR3 region has the DNA TGTGCCATCAGTGAGTCCGGGACAGAGTTACCCCTCCACTTT.

The J gene is TRBJ2-7, the V gene TRBV7-9; D is uncertain. The germline V and J ends were trimmed by 4 bases and 6 bases, with 16 bases remaining between them. The CDR3 runs 14 residues. Germline lookup yields CDR1 SEHNR and CDR2 FQNEAQ (reference sequence). The CDR3 is CASSSPPVEPEQYF. CDR3 nucleotides: TGTGCCAGCAGCTCCCCTCCGGTCGAGCCCGAGCAGTACTTC.

The chain couples TRBV6-5 to TRBJ2-1; D may be TRBD2 (7 bases). This CDR3 has 15 residues. The germline V and J ends were trimmed by 0 bases and 7 bases, with 13 bases remaining between them. Per germline, CDR1 MNHEY and CDR2 SVGAGI. The CDR3 is CASSYSLGGANEQFF. CDR3 nucleotide sequence: TGTGCCAGCAGTTACTCCCTTGGGGGGGCGAATGAGCAGTTCTTC.

This rearrangement joins TRBV19 to TRBJ1-2, with D hard to call. V gave up 5 bases and J gave up 9 bases, with 13 bases separating them. This CDR3 contains 12 residues. Germline CDR1 is LNHDA and CDR2 is SQIVND (reference sequence). In DNA, the CDR3 is TGTGCCAGTAGTGAAGTCGGCTTCAGCTACACCTTC. Its protein product is CASSEVGFSYTF. Full variable domain (remainder filled in from reference TRBV19 and TRBJ1-2): DGGITQSPKYLFRKEGQNVTLSCEQNLNHDAMYWYRQDPGQGLRLIYYSQIVNDFQKGDIAEGYSVSREKKESFPLTVTSAQKNPTAFYLCASSEVGFSYTFGSGTRLTVV.

This rearrangement joins TRBV25-1 to TRBJ2-1; 10 positions agree with TRBD2. V lost 5 bases and J lost 10; bases outside the gene matches: 5. Germline values: CDR1 MGHDK, CDR2 SYGVNS. The CDR3 totals 13 residues. The CDR3 region is CASSQAGGLEQFF. For the CDR3, the DNA is TGTGCCAGCAGTCAAGCGGGAGGGCTGGAGCAGTTCTTC.

The J gene is TRBJ2-5, the V gene TRBV5-1; D assignment may be TRBD1 or TRBD2 (5 bases each). This CDR3 contains 15 residues. Per germline, CDR1 SGHRS and CDR2 YFSETQ. V lost 1 base to trimming and J lost 3 bases, with 13 bases between them. CDR3 sequence reads: CASSLLRVGEETQYF. CDR3 coding DNA: TGCGCCAGCAGCTTGTTGCGGGTGGGGGAAGAGACCCAGTACTTC.

V gene TRBV7-6 combines with J gene TRBJ1-2; TRBD1 aligns across 8 bases. Losses at the gene ends were 5 bases for V and 7 bases for J; bases not matched to a gene: 9. The V gene's germline CDR1 is SGHVS and CDR2 FNYEAQ. The CDR3 loop spans 14 amino acids. The CDR3 nucleotides are TGTGCCAGCAGCAGACGGACAGGGAGTGGTGGCTACACCTTC. Protein: CASSRRTGSGGYTF.

This clone was detected only once. A far larger clone lies a single base away; this is likely a read error. The sample has other DNA sequences that encode this CDR3 too. The V and J genes are TRBV9 and TRBJ2-2; the D is unclear. The V end was cut by 0 bases, the J end by 3 bases, with 6 bases between. From germline, CDR1 is SGDLS and CDR2 YYNGEE. The CDR3 contains 14 residues. The DNA for the CDR3 is TGTGCCAGCAGCGTAGGGGTTTACACCGGGGAGCTGTTTTTT. It specifies CASSVGVYTGELFF.